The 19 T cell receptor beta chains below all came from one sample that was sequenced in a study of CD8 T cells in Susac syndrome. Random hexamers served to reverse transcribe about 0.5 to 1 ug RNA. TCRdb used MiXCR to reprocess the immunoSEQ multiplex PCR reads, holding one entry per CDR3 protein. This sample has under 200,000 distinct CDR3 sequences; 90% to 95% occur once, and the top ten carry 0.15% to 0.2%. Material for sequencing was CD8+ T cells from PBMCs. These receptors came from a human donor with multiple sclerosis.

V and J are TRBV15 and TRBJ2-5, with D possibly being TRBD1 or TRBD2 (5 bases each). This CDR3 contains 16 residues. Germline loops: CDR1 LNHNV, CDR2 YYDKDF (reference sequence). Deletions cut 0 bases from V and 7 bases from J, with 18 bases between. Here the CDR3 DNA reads TGTGCCACCAGCAGAGATTTTCAGGGAGCCGCAGGGACCCAGTACTTC. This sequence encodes CATSRDFQGAAGTQYF.

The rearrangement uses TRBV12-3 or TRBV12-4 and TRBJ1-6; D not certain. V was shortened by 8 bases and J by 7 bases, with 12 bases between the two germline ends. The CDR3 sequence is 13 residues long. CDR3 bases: TGTGCCAGCGCATGGGCATACAATTCACCCCTCCACTTT. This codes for CASAWAYNSPLHF.

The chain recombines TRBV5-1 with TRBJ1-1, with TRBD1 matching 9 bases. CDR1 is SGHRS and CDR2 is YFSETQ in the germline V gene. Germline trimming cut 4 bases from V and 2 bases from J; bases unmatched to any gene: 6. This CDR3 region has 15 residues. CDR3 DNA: TGCGCCAGCAGCCCCAGACAGGGGGATAACACTGAAGCTTTCTTT. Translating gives CASSPRQGDNTEAFF.

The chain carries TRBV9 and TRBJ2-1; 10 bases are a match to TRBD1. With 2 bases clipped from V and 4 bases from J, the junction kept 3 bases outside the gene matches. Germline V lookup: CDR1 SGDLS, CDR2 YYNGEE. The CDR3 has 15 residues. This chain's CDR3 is CASSVGTGAYNEQFF. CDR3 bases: TGTGCCAGCAGCGTGGGGACAGGGGCGTACAATGAGCAGTTCTTC.

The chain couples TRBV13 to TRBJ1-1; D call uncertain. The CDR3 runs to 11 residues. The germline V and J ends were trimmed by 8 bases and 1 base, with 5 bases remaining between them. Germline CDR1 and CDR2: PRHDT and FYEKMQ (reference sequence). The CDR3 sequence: CASWENTEAFF. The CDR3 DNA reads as TGTGCCAGCTGGGAGAACACTGAAGCTTTCTTT. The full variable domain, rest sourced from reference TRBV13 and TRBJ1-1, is AAGVIQSPRHLIKEKRETATLKCYPIPRHDTVYWYQQGPGQDPQFLISFYEKMQSDKGSIPDRFSAQQFSDYHSELNMSSLELGDSALYFCASWENTEAFFGQGTRLTVV.

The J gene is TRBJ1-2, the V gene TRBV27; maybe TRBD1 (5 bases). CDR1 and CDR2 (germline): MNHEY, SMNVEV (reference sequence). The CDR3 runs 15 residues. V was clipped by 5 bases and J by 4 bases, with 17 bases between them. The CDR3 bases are TGTGCCAGCAGTCTTGCCCGGGACGGCGGCTATGGCTACACCTTC. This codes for CASSLARDGGYGYTF.

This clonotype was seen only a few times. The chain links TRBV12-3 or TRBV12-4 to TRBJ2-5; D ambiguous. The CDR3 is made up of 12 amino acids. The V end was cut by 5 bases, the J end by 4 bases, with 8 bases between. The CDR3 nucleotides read TGTGCCAGCAGTCTGGGTCTAGAGACCCAGTACTTC. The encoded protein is CASSLGLETQYF.

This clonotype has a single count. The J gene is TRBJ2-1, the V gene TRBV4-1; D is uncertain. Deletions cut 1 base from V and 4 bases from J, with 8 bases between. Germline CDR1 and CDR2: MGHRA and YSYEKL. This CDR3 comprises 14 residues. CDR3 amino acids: CASSQGPGYNEQFF. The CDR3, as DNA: TGCGCCAGCAGCCAAGGTCCCGGTTACAATGAGCAGTTCTTC.

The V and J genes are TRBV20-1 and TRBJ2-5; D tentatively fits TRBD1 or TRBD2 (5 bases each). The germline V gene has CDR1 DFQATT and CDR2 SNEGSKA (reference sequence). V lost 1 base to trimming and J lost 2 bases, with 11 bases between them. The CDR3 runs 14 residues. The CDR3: CSARVGRPQETQYF. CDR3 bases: TGCAGTGCTAGAGTGGGACGGCCACAAGAGACCCAGTACTTC.

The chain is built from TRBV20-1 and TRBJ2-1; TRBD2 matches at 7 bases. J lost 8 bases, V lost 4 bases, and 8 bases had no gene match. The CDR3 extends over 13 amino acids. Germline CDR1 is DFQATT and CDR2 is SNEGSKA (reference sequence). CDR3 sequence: CSAKRGLMDEQFF. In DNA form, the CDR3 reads TGCAGTGCTAAGCGGGGACTTATGGATGAGCAGTTCTTC.

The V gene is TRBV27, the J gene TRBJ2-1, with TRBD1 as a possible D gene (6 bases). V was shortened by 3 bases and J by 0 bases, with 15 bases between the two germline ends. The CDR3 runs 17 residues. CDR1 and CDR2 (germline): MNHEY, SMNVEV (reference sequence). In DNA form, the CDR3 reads TGTGCCAGCAGTTTTTGGGACACTTGGAGCTCCTACAATGAGCAGTTCTTC. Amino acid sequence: CASSFWDTWSSYNEQFF.

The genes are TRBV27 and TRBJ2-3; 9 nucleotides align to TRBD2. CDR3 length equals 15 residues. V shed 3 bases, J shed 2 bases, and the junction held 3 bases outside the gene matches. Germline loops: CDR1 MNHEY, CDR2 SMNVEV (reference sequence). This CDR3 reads CASSLGGRVTDTQYF. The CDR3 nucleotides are TGTGCCAGCAGTTTGGGCGGGAGGGTCACAGATACGCAGTATTTT.

CDR3 sequence: CASSGGGRSRTYNEQFF. Written as DNA, the CDR3 is TGTGCCAGCAGCGGTGGGGGACGATCACGAACCTACAATGAGCAGTTCTTC. V and J are TRBV7-9 and TRBJ2-1, with D perhaps TRBD1 or TRBD2 (5 bases each). The CDR3 extends over 17 amino acids. Germline-derived CDR1 and CDR2 are SEHNR and FQNEAQ (reference sequence). Trimming pared 5 bases from V and 2 bases from J, leaving 19 bases between.

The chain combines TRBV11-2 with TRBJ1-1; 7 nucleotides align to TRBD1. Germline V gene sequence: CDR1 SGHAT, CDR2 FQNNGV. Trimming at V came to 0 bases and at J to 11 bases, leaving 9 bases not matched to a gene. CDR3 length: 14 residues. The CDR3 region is CASSLDSQGDRAFF. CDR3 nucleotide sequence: TGTGCCAGCAGCTTAGATAGTCAGGGGGATCGGGCTTTCTTT.

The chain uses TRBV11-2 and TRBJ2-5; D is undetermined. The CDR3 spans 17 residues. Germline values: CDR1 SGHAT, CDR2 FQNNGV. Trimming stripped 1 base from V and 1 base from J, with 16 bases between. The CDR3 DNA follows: TGTGCCAGCAGCTTAGGTCCGGTTGGCAGGATCCAAGAGACCCAGTACTTC. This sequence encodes CASSLGPVGRIQETQYF.

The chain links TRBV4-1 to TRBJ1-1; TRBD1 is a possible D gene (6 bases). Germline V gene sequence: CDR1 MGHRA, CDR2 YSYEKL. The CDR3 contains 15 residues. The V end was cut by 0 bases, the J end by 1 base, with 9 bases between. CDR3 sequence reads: CASSQDPRGNTEAFF. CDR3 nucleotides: TGCGCCAGCAGCCAAGATCCCAGGGGGAACACTGAAGCTTTCTTT.

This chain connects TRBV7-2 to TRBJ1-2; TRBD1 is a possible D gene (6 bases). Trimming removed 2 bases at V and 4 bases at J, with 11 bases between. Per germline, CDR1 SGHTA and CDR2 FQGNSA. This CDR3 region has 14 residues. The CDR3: CASSLPGAGYGYTF. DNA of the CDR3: TGTGCCAGCAGCTTACCAGGGGCGGGCTATGGCTACACCTTC.

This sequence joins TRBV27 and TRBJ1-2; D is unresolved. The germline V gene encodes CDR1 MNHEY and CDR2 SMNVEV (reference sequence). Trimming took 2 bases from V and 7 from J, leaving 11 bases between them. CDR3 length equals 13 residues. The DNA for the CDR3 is TGTGCCAGCAGTTTAAGTCTAGGCTCTGGCTACACCTTC. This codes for CASSLSLGSGYTF.

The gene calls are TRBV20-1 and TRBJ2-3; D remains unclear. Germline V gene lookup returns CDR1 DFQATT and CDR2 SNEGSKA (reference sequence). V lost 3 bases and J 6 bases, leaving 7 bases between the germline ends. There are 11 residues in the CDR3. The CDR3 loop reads CSARQRDTQYF. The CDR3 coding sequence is TGCAGTGCTAGGCAAAGGGATACGCAGTATTTT.